Listed below are T cell receptor beta chains from one sample, sequenced in a study of cytomegalovirus exposure and HLA in healthy donors. Sequenced by immunoSEQ multiplex PCR; TCRdb stores in-frame clones only, minus some. The top ten hold around 3% of the sample, which has 80,000 to 100,000 clones, around 80% seen once. The sample comprised PBMCs. The source is a male donor in good health and CMV-seropositive. Both conserved end residues are part of each CDR3. D genes are given only for firm matches. Size values are once, few and many counts, or a class for expanded clones, and some rows have none.

v_gene	d_gene	j_gene	abundance	CDR3nt	CDR3aa
TRBV5-1	-	TRBJ2-3	-	TGCGCCAGCAGCTTGGACCCCGGGACTTCCTTCACAGATACGCAGTATTTT	CASSLDPGTSFTDTQYF
TRBV6-1	TRBD1	TRBJ1-1	-	TGTGCCAGCAGAGGCAGGGGGTTTGGGATGACTGAAGCTTTCTTT	CASRGRGFGMTEAFF
TRBV20-1	-	TRBJ1-1	-	TGCAGTGCAGACAGCTCGAAAGCTTTCTTT	CSADSSKAFF
TRBV6-5	-	TRBJ2-4	-	TGTGCCAGCAGTTACACCAGGGCCAAAAACATTCAGTACTTC	CASSYTRAKNIQYF
TRBV4-1	-	TRBJ2-3	-	TGCGCCAGCAGCCAGGGGATAGCGGCAGATACGCAGTATTTT	CASSQGIAADTQYF
TRBV4-1	TRBD2	TRBJ2-2	-	TGCGCCAGCTTTGGGGGGGGAAACACCGGGGAGCTGTTTTTT	CASFGGGNTGELFF
TRBV5-8	-	TRBJ1-2	-	TGTGCCAGCAGCTTGCTCGGGGGAGCTAACTATGGCTACACCTTC	CASSLLGGANYGYTF
TRBV20-1	-	TRBJ1-2	-	TGCAGTGCTAGACTCGGGTACGGCTACACCTTC	CSARLGYGYTF
TRBV9	TRBD1	TRBJ1-2	-	TGTGCCAGCAGCGCGACAGGGGGGCACTATGGCTACACCTTC	CASSATGGHYGYTF
TRBV6-6	-	TRBJ2-7	-	TGTGCCAGCAGCTCATATTCGAACAGGGCCGAGCAGTACTTC	CASSSYSNRAEQYF
TRBV9	-	TRBJ1-1	-	TGTGCCAGCAGCGTAAACAGGGCAGACACTGAAGCTTTCTTT	CASSVNRADTEAFF
TRBV10-3	TRBD1	TRBJ2-7	once	TGTGCCACCTCCGGGACAGGGCACAACGAGCAGTACTTC	CATSGTGHNEQYF
TRBV9	TRBD1	TRBJ2-1	-	TGTGCCAGCAGCGCTGGACAGGGGACCGAGCAGTTCTTC	CASSAGQGTEQFF
TRBV7-9	-	TRBJ2-2	-	TGTGCCAGCAGCCTCTTAACTTCGAACACCGGGGAGCTGTTTTTT	CASSLLTSNTGELFF
TRBV7-2	TRBD1	TRBJ1-2	-	TGTGCCAGCAGCTTAGCTGGGACAGGGTTTAACTATGGCTACACCTTC	CASSLAGTGFNYGYTF
TRBV4-1	-	TRBJ2-2	-	TGCGCCAGCAGCCAAGTAGCGGAATCGAACACCGGGGAGCTGTTTTTT	CASSQVAESNTGELFF
TRBV18	TRBD1	TRBJ1-1	once	TGTGCCAGCTCACCGGGTCTACGGACAGGGGTGGCTGAAGCTTTCTTT	CASSPGLRTGVAEAFF
TRBV19	TRBD1	TRBJ1-1	-	TGTGCCAGTACTCCGGGACAGGGGGCCCCTCACACTGAAGCTTTCTTT	CASTPGQGAPHTEAFF
TRBV5-1	-	TRBJ2-1	-	TGCGCCAGCAGCTTGGAGGAGACAGGACGAAATGAGCAGTTCTTC	CASSLEETGRNEQFF
TRBV6-5	-	TRBJ2-7	-	TGTGCCAGCAGTTACTCGGGAGGCGTCGGCGAGCAGTACTTC	CASSYSGGVGEQYF
TRBV29-1	-	TRBJ2-7	once	TGCAGCGTTGGACGGGATGGCGGCGAGCAGTACTTC	CSVGRDGGEQYF
TRBV7-9	TRBD1	TRBJ1-5	-	TGTGCCAGCAGCTCAGGGACAGAAGATCAGCCCCAGCATTTT	CASSSGTEDQPQHF
TRBV15	-	TRBJ1-5	-	TGTGCCACCAGCGGAGTGATGGGGGCCAATCAGCCCCAGCATTTT	CATSGVMGANQPQHF
TRBV19	TRBD1	TRBJ1-2	-	TGTGCCAGTAGTATCCGGGACAGGGTTTTCCATGGCTACACCTTC	CASSIRDRVFHGYTF
TRBV18	-	TRBJ1-5	-	TGTGCCAGCTCAGACGAGACAGATATCGGCAATCAGCCCCAGCATTTT	CASSDETDIGNQPQHF
TRBV19	-	TRBJ1-5	-	TGTGCCAGTAGTATAAAGGAGGGCGGTCAGCCCCAGCATTTT	CASSIKEGGQPQHF
TRBV6-4	TRBD2	TRBJ2-5	-	TGTGCCAGCAGGCCGGGGGGGCCTTCTTCGGAGACCCAGTACTTC	CASRPGGPSSETQYF
TRBV5-1	-	TRBJ2-2	-	TGCGCCAGCAGCTTGTTCGCGGCAACGAACACCGGGGAGCTGTTTTTT	CASSLFAATNTGELFF
TRBV4-1	-	TRBJ1-2	-	TGCGCCAGCAGCCAGCTCCACCGGGACAACCCCTATGGCTACACCTTC	CASSQLHRDNPYGYTF
TRBV6-1	-	TRBJ1-2	few	TGTGCCAGCAACAGGGAAGCTAACTATGGCTACACCTTC	CASNREANYGYTF
TRBV5-6	TRBD1	TRBJ1-2	-	TGTGCCAGCAGCGCGACAGGGGGCATCGGCTACACCTTC	CASSATGGIGYTF
TRBV5-4	TRBD1	TRBJ2-2	-	TGTGCCAGCAGCAGACAGGGGGCAAACGGGGAGCTGTTTTTT	CASSRQGANGELFF
TRBV7-2	-	TRBJ2-7	-	TGTGCCAGCAGCTTAGTGGGCTTCGAGCAGTACTTC	CASSLVGFEQYF